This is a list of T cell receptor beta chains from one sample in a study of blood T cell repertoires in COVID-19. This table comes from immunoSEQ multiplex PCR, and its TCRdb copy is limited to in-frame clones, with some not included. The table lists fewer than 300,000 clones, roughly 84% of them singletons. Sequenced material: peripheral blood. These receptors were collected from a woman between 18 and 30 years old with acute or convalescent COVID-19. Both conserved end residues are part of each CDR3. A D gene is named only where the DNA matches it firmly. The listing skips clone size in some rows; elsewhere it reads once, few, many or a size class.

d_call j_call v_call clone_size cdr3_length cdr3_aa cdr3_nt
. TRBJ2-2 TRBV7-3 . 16 CASSTQPFSISGELFF TGTGCCAGCAGCACACAGCCATTCTCGATTTCCGGGGAGCTGTTTTTT
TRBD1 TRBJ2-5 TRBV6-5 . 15 CASSISGTALETQYF TGTGCCAGCAGTATCTCCGGGACAGCCCTAGAGACCCAGTACTTC
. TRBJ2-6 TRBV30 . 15 CAWRIDISGANVLTF TGTGCCTGGAGGATAGACATTTCTGGGGCCAACGTCCTGACTTTC
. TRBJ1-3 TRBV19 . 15 CASSLGARSGNTIYF TGTGCCAGTAGTCTAGGGGCCCGCTCTGGAAACACCATATATTTT
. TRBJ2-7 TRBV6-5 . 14 CASTAGKPPYEQYF TGTGCCAGCACCGCTGGTAAGCCTCCCTACGAGCAGTACTTC
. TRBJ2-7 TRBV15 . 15 CATSRDRGSPYEQYF TGTGCCACCAGCAGAGATCGGGGGTCCCCCTACGAGCAGTACTTC
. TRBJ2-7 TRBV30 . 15 CAWSVGRTGAYEQYF TGTGCCTGGAGTGTCGGTCGGACGGGAGCCTACGAGCAGTACTTC
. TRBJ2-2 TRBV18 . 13 CASSPQPSGELFF TGTGCCAGCTCACCACAGCCGTCCGGGGAGCTGTTTTTT
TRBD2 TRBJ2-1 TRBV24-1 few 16 CATSRSSGTAYNEQFF TGTGCCACGTCCCGGTCTAGCGGGACCGCCTACAATGAGCAGTTCTTC
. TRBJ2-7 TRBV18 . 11 CASRSGYEQYF TGTGCCAGCCGTAGCGGTTACGAGCAGTACTTC
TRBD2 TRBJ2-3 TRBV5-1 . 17 CASSLALAGGRADTQYF TGCGCCAGCAGCTTGGCACTAGCGGGAGGAAGGGCAGATACGCAGTATTTT
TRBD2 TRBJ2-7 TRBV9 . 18 CASSVGTSGRAAEGEQYF TGTGCCAGCAGCGTAGGAACTAGCGGGAGGGCTGCAGAGGGGGAGCAGTACTTC
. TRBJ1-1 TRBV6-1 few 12 CASTRIGQGGFF TGTGCCAGCACTCGTATAGGGCAGGGAGGTTTCTTT
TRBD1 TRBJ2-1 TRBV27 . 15 CASSWGQGGRDEQFF TGTGCCAGCAGTTGGGGACAGGGGGGGAGAGATGAGCAGTTCTTC
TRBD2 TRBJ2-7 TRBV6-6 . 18 CASSPRIKPGLVAYEQYF TGTGCCAGCAGTCCGCGGATCAAACCGGGACTAGTGGCCTACGAGCAGTACTTC
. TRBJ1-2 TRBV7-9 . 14 CASSLTRQGGGYTF TGTGCCAGCAGCTTAACTAGGCAGGGAGGGGGCTACACCTTC